This TCR beta chain originates from a study of shared clonotypes between healthy human individuals. Study-wide context: The study used three CD4 naive, three CD4 memory, two CD8 naive and one CD8 memory plate per donor. Findings and limits, study-wide: The donor pool, a small one, limited the genetic and exposure-history diversity represented.

Trimming removed 6 bases at V and 1 base at J, with 13 bases between. Germline CDR1 and CDR2: MNHNS and SASEGT. The CDR3 is made up of 15 amino acids. This clone was observed a single time. Its antigen remains unidentified. Source study methods: Junction-only sequences without quality scores were provided by ImmunoSEQ, so filtering was different. Repertoires were generated with immunoSEQ multiplex PCR, while TCRdb's copy carries only in-frame clones and drops some. That table supplies the V and J calls and clone size; D and trimming were determined from the DNA. The sample yields millions of clones, 95% seen once. Splitting of CD4+ cells produced CD45RA+ naive and CD45RA-negative memory subsets.

The chain employs TRBV6-1 and TRBJ1-5; tentative D call: TRBD1 (5 bases). The clonotype originates from a man between 18 and 29 years old in good health. The specimen was naive CD4+ T cells sorted from blood. Subset noted: CD45RA+ positively selected. This CDR3 is CASRVMTESNQPQHF. CDR3 sequence (DNA): TGTGCCAGCAGAGTGATGACAGAGAGCAATCAGCCCCAGCATTTT.